These 18 T cell receptor beta chains were all obtained from the same sample, sequenced in a study of CD8 T cells in acute hepatitis C reinfection. Clones were read by immunoSEQ multiplex PCR, and TCRdb kept only the in-frame ones, dropping some. The top ten clones hold 0.5% of a sample with about 38,000 clones, about 83% of them seen once. Indicated time point: naive CD8 control sorted from an acute-time-point sample. Sequenced input: naive CD8+ T cells from PBMCs. The receptors come from a man between 25 and 39 years old with chronic hepatitis C.

This chain links TRBV29-1 with TRBJ1-2, with a tentative D call TRBD1 (5 bases). CDR3 length equals 11 residues. CDR1 is SQVTM and CDR2 is ANQGSEA in the germline V gene. V was clipped by 4 bases and J by 6 bases, with 9 bases between them. CDR3 bases: TGCAGCGTTGTAGGGGCGGATGGCTACACCTTC. Encoded protein: CSVVGADGYTF.

This chain joins TRBV29-1 and TRBJ2-1; D perhaps matches TRBD2 (5 bases). From germline, CDR1 is SQVTM and CDR2 ANQGSEA. CDR3 size: 14 residues. V was pared by 5 bases and J by 2 bases, with 13 bases between. CDR3 sequence (DNA): TGCAGCGTTTCTCGGGGTAATACCTACAATGAGCAGTTCTTC. It codes for CSVSRGNTYNEQFF.

The chain couples TRBV27 to TRBJ2-7; D possibly corresponds to TRBD1 (6 bases). V shed 5 bases and J shed 2 bases, with 16 bases lying between them. Germline V gene lookup returns CDR1 MNHEY and CDR2 SMNVEV (reference sequence). CDR3 length equals 15 residues. CDR3 in amino acids: CASSPSGTPTYEQYF. The DNA for the CDR3 is TGTGCCAGCAGTCCGTCGGGGACACCTACCTACGAGCAGTACTTC.

The table lists this clone with a few counts. CDR3 DNA: TGCGCCAGCAGCCAAGGACAGATCGGCTACGAGCAGTACTTC. Residues: CASSQGQIGYEQYF. The chain is built from TRBV4-1 and TRBJ2-7; D may be TRBD1 (5 bases). The germline gives CDR1 MGHRA, CDR2 YSYEKL. V was clipped by 1 base and J by 3 bases, with 10 bases between them. The CDR3 has 14 residues.

This rearrangement joins TRBV4-1 to TRBJ1-2; 9 nucleotides align to TRBD1. CDR1 and CDR2 (germline): MGHRA, YSYEKL. V dropped 1 base and J dropped 6; count of bases not matched to a gene: 0. The CDR3 is 13 residues long. The CDR3 region is CASSQGTGDGYTF. DNA for the CDR3: TGCGCCAGCAGCCAAGGGACAGGGGATGGCTACACCTTC.

The chain recombines TRBV5-6 with TRBJ2-3; unclear D gene. The ends were cut back, 0 bases at V and 4 bases at J, with 15 bases in the middle. The germline CDR1 and CDR2 sequences are SGHDT and YYEEEE. The CDR3 spans 16 residues. This CDR3 is CASSLAPGSGPDTQYF. CDR3 nucleotide sequence: TGTGCCAGCAGCTTGGCCCCGGGCTCGGGCCCAGATACGCAGTATTTT.

Here the CDR3 reads CASSGRASGHQETQYF. The CDR3 region has the DNA TGTGCCAGCAGCGGTCGGGCTAGCGGACATCAAGAGACCCAGTACTTC. The chain has TRBV5-6 and TRBJ2-5, with 7 bases fitting TRBD2. This CDR3 is built from 16 residues. CDR1 and CDR2 from the germline V gene are SGHDT and YYEEEE. V trimming: 4 bases; J trimming: 2 bases; junction bases outside the gene matches: 11.

The genes are TRBV12-5 and TRBJ1-1; D call uncertain. This CDR3 has 15 amino acids. CDR1 and CDR2 (germline): LGHNT, FRNRAP. The V and J ends lost 0 bases and 2 bases respectively, with 10 bases between them. In DNA form, the CDR3 reads TGTGCTAGTGGTTTGGTAGGTCTACCAAACACTGAAGCTTTCTTT. Protein sequence: CASGLVGLPNTEAFF.

The chain is built from TRBV6-5 and TRBJ1-2; 7 nucleotides line up with TRBD1. V shed 6 bases and J 0 bases; nucleotides not matched to a gene: 7. This CDR3 contains 15 residues. Looked up from germline, CDR1 is MNHEY and CDR2 is SVGAGI. CDR3 nucleotide sequence: TGTGCCAGCAGCGGGTGGGACAGAGCTAACTATGGCTACACCTTC. This translates into CASSGWDRANYGYTF.

The chain uses TRBV6-1 and TRBJ2-3, with D tentatively TRBD1 or TRBD2 (5 bases each). V lost 3 bases and J 2 bases, leaving 12 bases between the germline ends. Germline lookup yields CDR1 MNHNS and CDR2 SASEGT. The CDR3 contains 15 residues. CDR3 DNA: TGTGCCAGCAGTGAGCGGTCGGGACCCACAGATACGCAGTATTTT. It specifies CASSERSGPTDTQYF.

This clone was seen only once. The chain couples TRBV27 to TRBJ1-4; D may be TRBD1 (6 bases). The length of the CDR3 is 16 residues. Per germline, CDR1 MNHEY and CDR2 SMNVEV (reference sequence). Trimming took off 1 base at V and 8 bases at J, with 17 bases between the two ends. CDR3 DNA sequence: TGTGCCAGCAGTTTATGGTCGGGTCAGGGGAACGAAAAACTGTTTTTT. Translating it yields CASSLWSGQGNEKLFF.

The chain is built from TRBV9 and TRBJ2-2, with 9 positions matching TRBD2. The trim removed 3 bases at V and 7 bases at J, leaving 4 bases unmatched. CDR1 is SGDLS, CDR2 YYNGEE, per germline. The CDR3 is 14 residues long. DNA for the CDR3: TGTGCCAGCAGCGCGGGACTAGCTAGCGGGGAGCTGTTTTTT. This translates into CASSAGLASGELFF.

J is TRBJ2-7 and V is TRBV5-1, with TRBD1 identical over 10 bases. The CDR3 is 15 amino acids. The trim removed 4 bases at V and 1 base at J, leaving 5 bases unmatched. Germline CDR1 SGHRS, CDR2 YFSETQ. The CDR3 loop reads CASSPRDRGSYEQYF. CDR3 bases: TGCGCCAGCAGCCCCCGGGACAGGGGATCCTACGAGCAGTACTTC.

The chain combines TRBV30 with TRBJ1-2, with a possible D match to TRBD1 (5 bases). The CDR3 contains 13 residues. V lost 3 bases and J lost 8, with 16 bases in between. The V gene's germline CDR1 is GTSNPN and CDR2 SVGIG (reference sequence). The CDR3 DNA sequence: TGTGCCTGGAGCGTAGGGGAAGGGCTAGGCTACACCTTC. Encoded protein: CAWSVGEGLGYTF.

V gene TRBV19 combines with J gene TRBJ2-2; unclear D gene. The CDR3 has 12 residues. Looked up from germline, CDR1 is LNHDA and CDR2 is SQIVND (reference sequence). The V gene lost 5 bases and the J gene lost 7 bases, with 8 bases spanning the gap. The CDR3 here is CASSPRDGELFF. The DNA of the CDR3 is TGTGCCAGTAGTCCCCGTGACGGGGAGCTGTTTTTT.

This clone was found once. This chain connects TRBV27 to TRBJ2-1, with 8 bases identical to TRBD2. After removal of 5 bases from V and 8 bases from J, the junction contained 8 bases not matched to a gene. Germline assignment: CDR1 MNHEY and CDR2 SMNVEV (reference sequence). The CDR3 covers 14 residues. Here the CDR3 DNA reads TGTGCCAGCAGTCCGCTCCGGGGGGGGGATGAGCAGTTCTTC. As protein: CASSPLRGGDEQFF.

This chain links TRBV10-3 with TRBJ2-1, with D possibly matching TRBD2 (5 bases). The CDR3 covers 13 residues. CDR1 and CDR2 from the germline V gene are ENHRY and SYGVKD. The V gene lost 8 bases and the J gene lost 0 bases, with 8 bases spanning the gap. The CDR3: CAILGGSYNEQFF. CDR3 DNA: TGTGCCATCCTAGGAGGCTCCTACAATGAGCAGTTCTTC.

This clone occurred once. The chain is built from TRBV2 and TRBJ1-1; D ambiguous. V lost 7 bases, J lost 1 base, and 10 bases lay in between. The CDR3 is 13 residues long. The germline gives CDR1 SNHLY, CDR2 FYNNEI. This chain's CDR3 is CASIPRGNTEAFF. The CDR3 region has the DNA TGTGCCAGCATCCCCCGGGGGAACACTGAAGCTTTCTTT.